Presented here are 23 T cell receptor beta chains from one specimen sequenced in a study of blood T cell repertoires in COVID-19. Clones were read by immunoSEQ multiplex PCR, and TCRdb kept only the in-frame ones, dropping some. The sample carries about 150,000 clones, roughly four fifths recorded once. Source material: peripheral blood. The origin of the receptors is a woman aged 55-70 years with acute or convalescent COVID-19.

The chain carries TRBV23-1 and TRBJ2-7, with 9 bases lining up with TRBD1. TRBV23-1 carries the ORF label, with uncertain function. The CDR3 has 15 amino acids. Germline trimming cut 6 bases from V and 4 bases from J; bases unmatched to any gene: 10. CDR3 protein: CASSQLWTGVYEQYV. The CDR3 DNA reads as TGCGCCAGCAGCCAACTGTGGACAGGGGTATACGAGCAGTACGTC.

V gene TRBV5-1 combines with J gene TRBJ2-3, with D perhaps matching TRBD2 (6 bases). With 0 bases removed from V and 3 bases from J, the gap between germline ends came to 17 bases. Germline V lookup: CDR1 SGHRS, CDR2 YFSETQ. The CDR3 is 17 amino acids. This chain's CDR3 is CASSLGLTGGATDTQYF. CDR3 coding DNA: TGCGCCAGCAGCTTGGGACTCACCGGGGGAGCTACAGATACGCAGTATTTT.

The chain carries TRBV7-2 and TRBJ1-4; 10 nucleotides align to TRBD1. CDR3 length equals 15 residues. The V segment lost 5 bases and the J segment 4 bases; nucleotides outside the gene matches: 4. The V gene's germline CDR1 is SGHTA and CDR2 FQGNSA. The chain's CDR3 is CASSIRTGGNEKLFF. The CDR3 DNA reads TGTGCCAGCAGCATACGGACAGGGGGTAATGAAAAACTGTTTTTT.

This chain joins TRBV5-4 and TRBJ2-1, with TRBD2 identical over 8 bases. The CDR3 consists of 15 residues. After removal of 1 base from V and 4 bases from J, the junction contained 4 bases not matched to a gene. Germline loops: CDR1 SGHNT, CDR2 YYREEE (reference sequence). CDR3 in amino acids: CASSLTGGAYNEQFF. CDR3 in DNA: TGTGCCAGCAGCTTGACGGGGGGGGCGTACAATGAGCAGTTCTTC. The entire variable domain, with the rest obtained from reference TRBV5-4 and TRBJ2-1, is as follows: ETGVTQSPTHLIKTRGQQVTLRCSSQSGHNTVSWYQQALGQGPQFIFQYYREEENGRGNFPPRFSGLQFPNYSSELNVNALELDDSALYLCASSLTGGAYNEQFFGPGTRLTVL.

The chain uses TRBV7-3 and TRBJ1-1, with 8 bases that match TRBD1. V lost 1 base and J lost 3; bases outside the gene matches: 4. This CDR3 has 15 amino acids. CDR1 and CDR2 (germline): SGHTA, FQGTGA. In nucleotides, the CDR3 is TGTGCCAGCAGCTTAAGGACAGGGTTGGACACTGAAGCTTTCTTT. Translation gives CASSLRTGLDTEAFF.

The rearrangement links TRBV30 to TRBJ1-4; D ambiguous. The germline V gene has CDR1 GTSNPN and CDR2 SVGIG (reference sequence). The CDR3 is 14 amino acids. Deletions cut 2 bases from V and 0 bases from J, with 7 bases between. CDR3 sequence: CAWSRSATNEKLFF. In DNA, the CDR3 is TGTGCCTGGAGTCGTAGTGCAACTAATGAAAAACTGTTTTTT.

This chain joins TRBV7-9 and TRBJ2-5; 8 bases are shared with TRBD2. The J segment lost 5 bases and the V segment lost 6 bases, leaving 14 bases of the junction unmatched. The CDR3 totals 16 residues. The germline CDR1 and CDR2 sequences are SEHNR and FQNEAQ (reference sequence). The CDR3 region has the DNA TGTGCCAGCAGTTTAAGCGGGGGAGACCTTTTGGAGACCCAGTACTTC. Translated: CASSLSGGDLLETQYF.

CDR3 coding DNA: TGCGCCAGCAGCTTGGTTCTGGGCCCAGATACGCAGTATTTT. Translating gives CASSLVLGPDTQYF. The chain links TRBV5-1 to TRBJ2-3, with unresolved D. Germline loops: CDR1 SGHRS, CDR2 YFSETQ. V was cut by 0 bases and J by 4 bases, with 9 bases left in between. This CDR3 is built from 14 residues.

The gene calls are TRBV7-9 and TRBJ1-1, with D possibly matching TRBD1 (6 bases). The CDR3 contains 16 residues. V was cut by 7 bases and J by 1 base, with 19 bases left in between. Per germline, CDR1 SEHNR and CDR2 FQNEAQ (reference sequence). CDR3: CASTARGGRGNTEAFF. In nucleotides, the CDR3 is TGTGCCAGCACCGCCCGGGGGGGCAGGGGGAACACTGAAGCTTTCTTT.

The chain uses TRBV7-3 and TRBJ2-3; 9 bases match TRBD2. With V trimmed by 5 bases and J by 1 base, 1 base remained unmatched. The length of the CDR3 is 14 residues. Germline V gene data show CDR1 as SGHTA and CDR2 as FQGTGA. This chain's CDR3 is CASSRGGGTDTQYF. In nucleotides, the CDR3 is TGTGCCAGCAGCCGCGGGGGGGGCACAGATACGCAGTATTTT.

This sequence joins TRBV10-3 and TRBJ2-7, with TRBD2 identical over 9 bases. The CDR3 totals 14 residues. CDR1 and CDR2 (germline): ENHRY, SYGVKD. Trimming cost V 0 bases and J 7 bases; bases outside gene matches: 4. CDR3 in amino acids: CAISESGLAGEQYF. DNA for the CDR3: TGTGCCATCAGTGAGTCTGGGCTAGCGGGGGAGCAGTACTTC.

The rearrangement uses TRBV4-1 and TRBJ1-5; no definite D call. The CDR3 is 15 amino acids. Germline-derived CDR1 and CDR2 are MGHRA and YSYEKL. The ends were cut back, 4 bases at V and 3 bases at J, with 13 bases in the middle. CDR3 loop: CASSPSRGYNQPQHF. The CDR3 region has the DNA TGCGCCAGCAGCCCCTCTCGGGGATACAATCAGCCCCAGCATTTT.

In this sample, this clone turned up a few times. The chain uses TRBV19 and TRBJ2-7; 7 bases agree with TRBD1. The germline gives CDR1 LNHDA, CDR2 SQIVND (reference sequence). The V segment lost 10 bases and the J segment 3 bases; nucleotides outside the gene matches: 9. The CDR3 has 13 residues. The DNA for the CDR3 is TGTGCCACAGGGGGTACAGGGTACTACGAGCAGTACTTC. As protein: CATGGTGYYEQYF.

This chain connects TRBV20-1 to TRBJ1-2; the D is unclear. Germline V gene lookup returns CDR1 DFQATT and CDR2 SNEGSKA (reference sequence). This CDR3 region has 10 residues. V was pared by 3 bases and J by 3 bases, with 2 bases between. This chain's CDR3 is CSASDYGYTF. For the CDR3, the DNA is TGCAGTGCTAGCGACTATGGCTACACCTTC.

The CDR3 DNA is TGCGCCAGCAGCTCTTCGGACAGGGGCGAGCAGTACTTC. Its protein product is CASSSSDRGEQYF. The V and J genes are TRBV5-1 and TRBJ2-7, with 9 bases aligning to TRBD1. The V gene end was trimmed by 3 bases and the J gene end by 6 bases; junction bases not matched to a gene: 4. The CDR3 totals 13 residues. Germline V gene data show CDR1 as SGHRS and CDR2 as YFSETQ.

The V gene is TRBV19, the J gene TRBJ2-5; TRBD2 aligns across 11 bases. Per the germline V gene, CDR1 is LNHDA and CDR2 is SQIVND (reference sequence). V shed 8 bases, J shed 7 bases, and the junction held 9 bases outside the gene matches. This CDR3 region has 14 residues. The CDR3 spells CASESTSGAGTQYF. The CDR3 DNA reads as TGTGCCAGTGAGTCGACTAGCGGGGCGGGGACCCAGTACTTC.

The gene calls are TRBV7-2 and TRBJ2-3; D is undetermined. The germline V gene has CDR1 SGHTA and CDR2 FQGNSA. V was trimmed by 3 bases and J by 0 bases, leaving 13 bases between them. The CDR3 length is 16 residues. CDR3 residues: CASSFLVGYSTDTQYF. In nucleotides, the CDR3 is TGTGCCAGCAGCTTCCTGGTGGGCTATAGCACAGATACGCAGTATTTT.

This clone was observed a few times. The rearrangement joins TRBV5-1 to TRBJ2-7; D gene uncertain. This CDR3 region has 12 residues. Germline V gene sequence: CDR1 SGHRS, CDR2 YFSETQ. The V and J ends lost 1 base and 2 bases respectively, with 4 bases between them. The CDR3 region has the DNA TGCGCCAGCAGCTTGAGCCCCTACGAGCAGTACTTC. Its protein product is CASSLSPYEQYF.

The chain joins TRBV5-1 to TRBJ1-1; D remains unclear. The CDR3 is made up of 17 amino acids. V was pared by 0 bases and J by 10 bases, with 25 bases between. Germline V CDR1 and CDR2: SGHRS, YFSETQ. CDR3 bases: TGCGCCAGCAGCTTGGAACTTTTGGGCCAGGAGGGTGTAACAGCTTTCTTT. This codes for CASSLELLGQEGVTAFF.

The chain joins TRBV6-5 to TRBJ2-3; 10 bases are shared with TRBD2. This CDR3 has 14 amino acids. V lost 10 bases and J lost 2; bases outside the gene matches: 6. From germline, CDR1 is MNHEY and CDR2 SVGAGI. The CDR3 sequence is CATKRGGVTDTQYF. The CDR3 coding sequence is TGTGCCACCAAGCGGGGGGGCGTCACAGATACGCAGTATTTT.

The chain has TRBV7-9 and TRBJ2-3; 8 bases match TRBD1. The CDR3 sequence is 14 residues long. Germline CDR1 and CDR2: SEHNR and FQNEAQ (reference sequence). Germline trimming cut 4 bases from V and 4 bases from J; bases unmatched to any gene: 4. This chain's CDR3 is CASSSRQGPDTQYF. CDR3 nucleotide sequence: TGTGCCAGCAGCTCCCGACAGGGGCCAGATACGCAGTATTTT.

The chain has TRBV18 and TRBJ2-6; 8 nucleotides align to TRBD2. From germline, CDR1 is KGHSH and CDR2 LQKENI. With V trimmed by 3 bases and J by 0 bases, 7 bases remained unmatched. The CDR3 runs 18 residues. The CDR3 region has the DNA TGTGCCAGCTCACCGAGAGCGGGGGTCCCCTCTGGGGCCAACGTCCTGACTTTC. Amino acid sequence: CASSPRAGVPSGANVLTF.

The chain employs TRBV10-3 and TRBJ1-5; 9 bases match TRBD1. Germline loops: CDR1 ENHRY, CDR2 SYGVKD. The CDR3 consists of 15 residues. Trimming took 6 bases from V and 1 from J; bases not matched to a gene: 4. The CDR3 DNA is TGTGCCATCAGGGCCGGACAGGGGAGCAATCAGCCCCAGCATTTT. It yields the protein CAIRAGQGSNQPQHF.